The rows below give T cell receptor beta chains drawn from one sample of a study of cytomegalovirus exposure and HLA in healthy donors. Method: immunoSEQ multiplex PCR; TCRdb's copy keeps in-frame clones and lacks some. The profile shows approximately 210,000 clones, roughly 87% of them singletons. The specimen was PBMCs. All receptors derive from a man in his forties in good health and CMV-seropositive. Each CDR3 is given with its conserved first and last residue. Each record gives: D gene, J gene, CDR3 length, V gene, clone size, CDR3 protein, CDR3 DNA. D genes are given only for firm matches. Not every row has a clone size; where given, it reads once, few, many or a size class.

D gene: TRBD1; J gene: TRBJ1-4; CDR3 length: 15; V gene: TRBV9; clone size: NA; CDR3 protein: CASSPAGTGGEKLFF; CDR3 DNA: TGTGCCAGCAGCCCTGCCGGGACAGGAGGTGAAAAACTGTTTTTT
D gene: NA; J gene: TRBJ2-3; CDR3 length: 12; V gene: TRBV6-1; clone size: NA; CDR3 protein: CASSDQGGTQYF; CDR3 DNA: TGTGCCAGCAGTGATCAGGGGGGTACGCAGTATTTT
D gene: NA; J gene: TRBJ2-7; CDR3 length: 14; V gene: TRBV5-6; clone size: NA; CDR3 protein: CASSLGGSSYEQYF; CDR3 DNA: TGTGCCAGCAGCTTGGGAGGGAGCTCCTACGAGCAGTACTTC
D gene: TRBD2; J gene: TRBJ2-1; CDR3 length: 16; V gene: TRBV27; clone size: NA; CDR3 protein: CASSQLVAGLYNEQFF; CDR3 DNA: TGTGCCAGCAGCCAACTCGTAGCGGGCCTTTACAATGAGCAGTTCTTC
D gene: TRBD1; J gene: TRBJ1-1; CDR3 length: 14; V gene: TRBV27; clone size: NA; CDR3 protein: CASIRDRDNTEAFF; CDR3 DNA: TGTGCCAGCATTCGGGACAGGGATAATACTGAAGCTTTCTTT
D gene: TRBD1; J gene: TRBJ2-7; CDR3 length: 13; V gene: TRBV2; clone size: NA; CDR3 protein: CASTGTGIYEQYF; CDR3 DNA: TGTGCCAGCACAGGGACAGGGATCTACGAGCAGTACTTC
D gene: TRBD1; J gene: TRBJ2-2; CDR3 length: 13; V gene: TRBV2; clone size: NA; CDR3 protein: CASSPGQTGELFF; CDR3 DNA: TGTGCCAGCAGTCCGGGACAGACCGGGGAGCTGTTTTTT
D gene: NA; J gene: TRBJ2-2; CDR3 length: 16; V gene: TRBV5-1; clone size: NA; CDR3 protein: CASSSRSGANTGELFF; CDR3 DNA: TGCGCCAGCAGCTCTCGAAGCGGTGCGAACACCGGGGAGCTGTTTTTT
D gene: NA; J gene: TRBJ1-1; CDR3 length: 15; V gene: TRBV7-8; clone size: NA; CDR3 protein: CASSRGAGDDTEAFF; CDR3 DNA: TGTGCCAGCAGCCGAGGAGCGGGAGATGACACTGAAGCTTTCTTT
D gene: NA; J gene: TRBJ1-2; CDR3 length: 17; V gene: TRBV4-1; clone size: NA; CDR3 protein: CASSQDPFRGFVYGYTF; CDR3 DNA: TGCGCCAGCAGCCAAGATCCCTTCAGGGGTTTTGTCTATGGCTACACCTTC
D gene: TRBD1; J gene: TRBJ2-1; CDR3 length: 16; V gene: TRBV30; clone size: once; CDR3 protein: CAFIGGQGFPYNEQFF; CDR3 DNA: TGTGCCTTCATTGGGGGACAGGGATTCCCCTACAATGAGCAGTTCTTC
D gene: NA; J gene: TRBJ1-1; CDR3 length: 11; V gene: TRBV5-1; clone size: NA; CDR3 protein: CASSFGQEAFF; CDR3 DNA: TGCGCCAGCAGCTTTGGACAGGAAGCTTTCTTT
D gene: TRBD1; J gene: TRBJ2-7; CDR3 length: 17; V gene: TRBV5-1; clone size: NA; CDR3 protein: CASSYSPAGTGGYEQYF; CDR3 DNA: TGCGCCAGCAGCTACTCTCCCGCCGGGACAGGGGGTTACGAGCAGTACTTC
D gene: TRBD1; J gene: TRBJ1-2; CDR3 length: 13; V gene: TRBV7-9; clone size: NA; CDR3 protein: CASSSDRVGGYTF; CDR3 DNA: TGTGCCAGCAGCTCGGACAGGGTCGGTGGCTACACCTTC
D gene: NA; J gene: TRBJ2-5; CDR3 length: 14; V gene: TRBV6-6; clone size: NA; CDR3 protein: CASSPGSREETQYF; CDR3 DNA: TGTGCCAGCAGCCCCGGGAGTCGGGAAGAGACCCAGTACTTC
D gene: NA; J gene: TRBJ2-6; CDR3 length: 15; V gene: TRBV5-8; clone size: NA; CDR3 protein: CASSSRGSGANVLTF; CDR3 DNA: TGTGCCAGCAGCTCCAGGGGCTCTGGGGCCAACGTCCTGACTTTC
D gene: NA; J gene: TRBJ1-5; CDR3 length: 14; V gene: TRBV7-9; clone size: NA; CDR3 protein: CASSSDNSNQPQHF; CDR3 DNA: TGTGCCAGCAGCTCTGACAATAGCAATCAGCCCCAGCATTTT
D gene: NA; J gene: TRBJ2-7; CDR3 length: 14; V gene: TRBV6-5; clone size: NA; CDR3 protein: CASRLRDKIYEQYF; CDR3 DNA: TGTGCCAGCAGACTCCGGGACAAGATTTACGAGCAGTACTTC
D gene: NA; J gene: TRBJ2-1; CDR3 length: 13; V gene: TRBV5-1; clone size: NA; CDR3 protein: CASSFSRHNEQFF; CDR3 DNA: TGCGCCAGCAGCTTTAGCCGTCACAATGAGCAGTTCTTC
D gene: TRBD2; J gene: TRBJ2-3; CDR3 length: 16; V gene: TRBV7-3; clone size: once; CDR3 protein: CASSLRPRGGTDTQYF; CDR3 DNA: TGTGCCAGCAGCTTAAGGCCTCGGGGAGGGACAGATACGCAGTATTTT
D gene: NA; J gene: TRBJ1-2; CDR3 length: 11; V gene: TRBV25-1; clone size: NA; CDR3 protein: CASSEQGVYTF; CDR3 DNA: TGTGCCAGCAGTGAACAGGGTGTCTACACCTTC
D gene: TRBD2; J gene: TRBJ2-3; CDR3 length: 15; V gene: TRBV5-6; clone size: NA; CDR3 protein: CASSFTSGRTDTQYF; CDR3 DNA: TGTGCCAGCAGCTTTACTAGCGGGAGAACAGATACGCAGTATTTT
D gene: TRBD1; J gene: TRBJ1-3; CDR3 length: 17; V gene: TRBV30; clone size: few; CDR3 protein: CAWSEKATGWRRNTIYF; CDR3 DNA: TGTGCCTGGAGTGAGAAGGCGACAGGGTGGAGGCGAAACACCATATATTTT
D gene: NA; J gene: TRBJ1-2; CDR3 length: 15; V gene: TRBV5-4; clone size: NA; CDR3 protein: CASSLAYVLNYGYTF; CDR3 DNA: TGTGCCAGCAGCTTGGCCTACGTACTAAACTATGGCTACACCTTC
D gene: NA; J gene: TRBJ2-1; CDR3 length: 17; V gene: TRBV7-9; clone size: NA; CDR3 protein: CASSPAEGTPRDNEQFF; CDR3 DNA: TGTGCCAGCAGCCCTGCCGAGGGGACTCCTCGAGACAATGAGCAGTTCTTC
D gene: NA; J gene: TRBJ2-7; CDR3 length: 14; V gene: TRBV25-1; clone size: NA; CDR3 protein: CASSSPQGRLEQYF; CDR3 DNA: TGTGCCAGCAGCTCCCCCCAGGGCCGTCTCGAGCAGTACTTC
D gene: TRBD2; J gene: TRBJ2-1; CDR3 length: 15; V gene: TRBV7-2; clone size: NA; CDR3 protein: CASSLVSGASHEQFF; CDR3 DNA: TGTGCCAGCAGCTTAGTTAGCGGGGCGAGCCATGAGCAGTTCTTC
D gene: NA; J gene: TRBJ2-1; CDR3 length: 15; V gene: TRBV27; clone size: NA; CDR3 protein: CASTPPGKGSNEQFF; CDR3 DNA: TGTGCCAGCACCCCACCGGGCAAGGGGTCCAATGAGCAGTTCTTC
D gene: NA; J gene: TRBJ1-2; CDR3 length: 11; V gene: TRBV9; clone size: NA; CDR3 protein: CASSVRDTYTF; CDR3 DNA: TGTGCCAGCAGCGTACGGGACACCTACACCTTC
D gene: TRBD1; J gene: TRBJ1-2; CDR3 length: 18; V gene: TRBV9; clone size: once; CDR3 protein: CASSARAGTGATNYGYTF; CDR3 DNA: TGTGCCAGCAGCGCCAGAGCCGGGACAGGGGCGACTAACTATGGCTACACCTTC
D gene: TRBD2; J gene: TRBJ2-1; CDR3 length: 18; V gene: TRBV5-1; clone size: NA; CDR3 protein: CASSLEGQLAGGDNEQFF; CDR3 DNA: TGCGCCAGCAGCTTGGAGGGCCAACTAGCGGGAGGGGACAATGAGCAGTTCTTC
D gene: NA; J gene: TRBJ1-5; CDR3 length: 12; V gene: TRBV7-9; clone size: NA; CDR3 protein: CSSSTGIQPQHF; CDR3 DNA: TGTTCCAGCAGCACAGGGATTCAGCCCCAGCATTTT
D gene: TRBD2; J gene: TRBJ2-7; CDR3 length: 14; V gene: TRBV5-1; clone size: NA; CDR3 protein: CASSSRTSQDEQYF; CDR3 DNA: TGCGCCAGCAGCTCGCGGACTAGCCAGGACGAGCAGTACTTC
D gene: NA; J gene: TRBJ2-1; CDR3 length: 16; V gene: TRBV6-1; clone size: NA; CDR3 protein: CASSELLERSYNEQFF; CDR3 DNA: TGTGCCAGCAGTGAACTCTTAGAGCGGTCCTACAATGAGCAGTTCTTC
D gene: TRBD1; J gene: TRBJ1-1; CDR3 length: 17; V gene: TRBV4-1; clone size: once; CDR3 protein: CASSQDGPLTGEAEAFF; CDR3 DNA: TGCGCCAGCAGCCAAGATGGCCCATTGACAGGGGAGGCTGAAGCTTTCTTT
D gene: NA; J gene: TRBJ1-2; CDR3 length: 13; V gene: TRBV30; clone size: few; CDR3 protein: CAWSVVDAEGYTF; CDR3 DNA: TGTGCCTGGAGTGTAGTTGATGCGGAGGGCTACACCTTC
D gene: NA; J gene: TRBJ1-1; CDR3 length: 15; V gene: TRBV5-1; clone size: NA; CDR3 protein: CASSPYEAVNTEAFF; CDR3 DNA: TGCGCCAGCAGCCCTTACGAGGCCGTGAACACTGAAGCTTTCTTT
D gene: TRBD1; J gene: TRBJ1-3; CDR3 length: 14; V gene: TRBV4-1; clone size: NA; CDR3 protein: CASSPQGAGNTIYF; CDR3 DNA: TGCGCCAGCAGCCCCCAGGGGGCTGGAAACACCATATATTTT
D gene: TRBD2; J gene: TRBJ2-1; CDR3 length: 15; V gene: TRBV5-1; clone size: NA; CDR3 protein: CASSLGLAETGEQFF; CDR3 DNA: TGCGCCAGCAGCTTAGGGCTAGCGGAGACGGGTGAGCAGTTCTTC
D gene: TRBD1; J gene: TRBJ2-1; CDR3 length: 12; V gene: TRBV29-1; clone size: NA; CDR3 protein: CSVGTGGNEQFF; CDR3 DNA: TGCAGCGTTGGGACAGGGGGTAATGAGCAGTTCTTC
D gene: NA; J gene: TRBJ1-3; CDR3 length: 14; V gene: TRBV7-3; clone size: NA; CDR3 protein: CASSLGTTGNTIYF; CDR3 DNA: TGTGCCAGCAGCCTAGGGACAACTGGAAACACCATATATTTT
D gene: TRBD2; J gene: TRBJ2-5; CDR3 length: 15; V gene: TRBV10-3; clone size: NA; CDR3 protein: CAISGGLAAQETQYF; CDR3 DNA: TGTGCCATCAGTGGGGGACTAGCGGCCCAAGAGACCCAGTACTTC
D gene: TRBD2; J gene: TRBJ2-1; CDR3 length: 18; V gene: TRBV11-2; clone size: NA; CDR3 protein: CASSSAPGLAGGYNEQFF; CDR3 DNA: TGTGCCAGCAGCTCCGCCCCGGGACTAGCGGGAGGCTACAATGAGCAGTTCTTC
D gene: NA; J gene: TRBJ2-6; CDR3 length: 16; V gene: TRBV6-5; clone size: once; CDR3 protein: CASSYSLAPGANVLTF; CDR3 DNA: TGTGCCAGCAGTTACTCACTAGCTCCTGGGGCCAACGTCCTGACTTTC
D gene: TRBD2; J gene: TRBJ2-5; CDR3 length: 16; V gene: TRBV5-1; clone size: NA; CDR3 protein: CASSLAATSGLETQYF; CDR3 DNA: TGCGCCAGCAGCTTGGCCGCGACTAGCGGTCTCGAGACCCAGTACTTC
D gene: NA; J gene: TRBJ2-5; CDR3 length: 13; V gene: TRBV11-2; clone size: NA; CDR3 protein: CASSFGSGGTQYF; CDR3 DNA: TGTGCCAGCAGCTTTGGGAGCGGAGGGACCCAGTACTTC
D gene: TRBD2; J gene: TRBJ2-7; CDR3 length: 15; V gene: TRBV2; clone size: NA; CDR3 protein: CASAPPLAGIYEQYF; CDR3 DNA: TGTGCCAGCGCTCCCCCCCTAGCGGGGATCTACGAGCAGTACTTC